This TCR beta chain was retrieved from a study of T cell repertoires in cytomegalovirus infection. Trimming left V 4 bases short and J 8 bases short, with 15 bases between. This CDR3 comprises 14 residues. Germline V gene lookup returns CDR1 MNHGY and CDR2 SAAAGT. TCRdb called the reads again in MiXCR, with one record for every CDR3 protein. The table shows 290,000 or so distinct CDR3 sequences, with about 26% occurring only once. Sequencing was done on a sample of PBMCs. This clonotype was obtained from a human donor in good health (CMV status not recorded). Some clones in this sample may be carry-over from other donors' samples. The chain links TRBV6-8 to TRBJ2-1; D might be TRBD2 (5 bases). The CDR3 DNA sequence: TGTGCCAGCAGTTTGAGCGGATCCATACATGAGCAGTTCTTC. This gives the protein CASSLSGSIHEQFF.